A selection of T cell receptor beta chains follows, all from one sample in a study of blood T cell repertoires in COVID-19. Generated by immunoSEQ multiplex PCR, the TCRdb table keeps only in-frame clones and is missing some. Of 200,000 to 250,000 clones in the sample, about 89% were seen once. Sample: peripheral blood. All receptors come from a middle-aged woman with acute or convalescent COVID-19. The CDR3 runs from the conserved cysteine through the conserved F or W. D genes are given only for firm matches. Clone size is given for some rows only: seen once, a few or many times, or a class if the clone is expanded.

j_gene | d_gene | v_gene | abundance | CDR3aa | CDR3nt
TRBJ1-2 | NA | TRBV25-1 | NA | CASSELQSYGYTF | TGTGCCAGCAGTGAATTACAGTCCTATGGCTACACCTTC
TRBJ1-4 | TRBD1 | TRBV5-1 | NA | CASSSTGAGEKLFF | TGCGCCAGCAGCTCGACAGGGGCCGGTGAAAAACTGTTTTTT
TRBJ2-1 | TRBD1 | TRBV29-1 | NA | CSSTPGQTGNKEQFF | TGCAGCTCCACCCCGGGTCAGACAGGGAATAAGGAGCAGTTCTTC
TRBJ1-1 | TRBD1 | TRBV6-1 | NA | CASSEGDRASEAFF | TGTGCCAGCAGTGAAGGGGACAGGGCGTCTGAAGCTTTCTTT
TRBJ1-3 | NA | TRBV18 | NA | CASSPKENRHLSGNTIYF | TGTGCCAGCTCACCTAAAGAGAACAGGCATCTCTCTGGAAACACCATATATTTT
TRBJ1-2 | NA | TRBV27 | once | CASSPAGPINYGYTF | TGTGCCAGCAGTCCCGCAGGGCCTATTAACTATGGCTACACCTTC
TRBJ1-2 | TRBD1 | TRBV7-9 | NA | CASSPDRGGGYTF | TGTGCCAGCAGCCCTGACAGGGGAGGAGGCTACACCTTC
TRBJ1-1 | NA | TRBV12-5 | NA | CASGLADRPMAEAFF | TGTGCTAGTGGTTTGGCCGACAGGCCAATGGCTGAAGCTTTCTTT
TRBJ1-1 | TRBD1 | TRBV5-4 | NA | CASSSPKQGRNTEAFF | TGTGCCAGCAGCTCGCCGAAACAGGGGAGAAACACTGAAGCTTTCTTT
TRBJ2-3 | TRBD2 | TRBV6-1 | NA | CASSERGGPTDTQYF | TGTGCCAGCAGTGAGCGGGGGGGCCCGACAGATACGCAGTATTTT
TRBJ1-3 | NA | TRBV25-1 | NA | CASSELGAYGNTIYF | TGTGCCAGCAGTGAATTGGGGGCATATGGAAACACCATATATTTT
TRBJ1-2 | NA | TRBV5-1 | NA | CASSLVAQDYGYTF | TGCGCCAGCAGCTTGGTGGCGCAGGACTATGGCTACACCTTC
TRBJ1-6 | NA | TRBV9 | NA | CASSARDGGTSSYNSPLHF | TGTGCCAGCAGCGCCCGGGACGGGGGGACGAGCTCCTATAATTCACCCCTCCACTTT
TRBJ1-2 | TRBD1 | TRBV29-1 | NA | CSVGGSAFAQGPYGYTF | TGCAGCGTTGGTGGGTCGGCTTTTGCACAGGGGCCCTATGGCTACACCTTC
TRBJ2-2 | NA | TRBV5-1 | NA | CASSGGHSTNTGELFF | TGCGCCAGCAGCGGGGGACACTCCACGAACACCGGGGAGCTGTTTTTT
TRBJ1-4 | TRBD1 | TRBV5-1 | NA | CASSLVSGTGEGTNEKLFF | TGCGCCAGCAGCTTGGTCTCCGGGACAGGGGAAGGAACTAATGAAAAACTGTTTTTT
TRBJ2-3 | NA | TRBV4-2 | NA | CASSLKGEADTQYF | TGTGCCAGCAGCCTCAAGGGAGAGGCAGATACGCAGTATTTT
TRBJ1-2 | TRBD1 | TRBV19 | NA | CASKGILRPGTGVNYGYTF | TGTGCCAGTAAGGGTATTTTACGCCCCGGGACAGGAGTCAACTATGGCTACACCTTC
TRBJ1-2 | TRBD1 | TRBV4-1 | NA | CASSQSGQGGLYGYTF | TGCGCCAGCAGCCAATCCGGACAGGGGGGACTCTATGGCTACACCTTC
TRBJ1-4 | TRBD1 | TRBV7-8 | NA | CASSLAQLGRQGQGTNEKLFF | TGTGCCAGCAGCTTAGCGCAGCTGGGGAGACAGGGGCAAGGAACTAATGAAAAACTGTTTTTT
TRBJ1-2 | NA | TRBV14 | NA | CASSPANYGYTF | TGTGCCAGCAGTCCGGCTAACTATGGCTACACCTTC
TRBJ1-1 | NA | TRBV19 | NA | CASSIVPGGPASTEAFF | TGTGCCAGTAGTATAGTCCCCGGGGGGCCAGCCTCGACTGAAGCTTTCTTT
TRBJ2-1 | TRBD2 | TRBV9 | NA | CASSVPSGLAGGKQFF | TGTGCCAGCAGCGTACCCTCAGGACTAGCGGGGGGGAAGCAGTTCTTC
TRBJ1-1 | TRBD1 | TRBV4-1 | few | CASSYRGRGWSTEAFF | TGCGCCAGCAGCTACAGGGGACGGGGGTGGAGCACTGAAGCTTTCTTT
TRBJ1-1 | NA | TRBV5-1 | NA | CASSRYLSDNLRGTEAFF | TGCGCCAGCAGCCGATATCTTAGCGATAACCTCAGGGGAACCGAAGCTTTCTTT
TRBJ2-3 | TRBD1 | TRBV4-1 | NA | CASSAPGQGASDTQYF | TGCGCCAGCAGCGCTCCGGGACAGGGGGCTTCAGATACGCAGTATTTT
TRBJ2-3 | NA | TRBV7-9 | NA | CASRPFPTLRDTQYF | TGTGCCAGCAGACCCTTCCCGACTCTACGTGATACGCAGTATTTT
TRBJ1-1 | NA | TRBV18 | once | CASSSGGSTEAFF | TGTGCCAGCTCCTCCGGGGGTAGCACTGAAGCTTTCTTT
TRBJ2-1 | TRBD1 | TRBV9 | NA | CASSVQKGKAGGSAYNEQFF | TGTGCCAGCAGCGTCCAAAAGGGGAAAGCAGGGGGCTCAGCCTACAATGAGCAGTTCTTC
TRBJ1-1 | TRBD1 | TRBV3-1/TRBV3-2 | NA | CASSLTGVKDTEAFF | TGTGCCAGCAGCCTCACAGGGGTTAAAGACACTGAAGCTTTCTTT
TRBJ1-2 | NA | TRBV2 | NA | CASSRVLSGDGYTF | TGTGCCAGCAGCCGAGTCCTCTCGGGAGATGGCTACACCTTC
TRBJ1-1 | NA | TRBV11-3 | NA | CASSPGRGNTEAFF | TGTGCCAGCAGCCCGGGGAGGGGGAACACTGAAGCTTTCTTT
TRBJ1-5 | NA | TRBV4-2 | NA | CASSREYSNQPQHF | TGTGCCAGCAGCCGAGAGTATAGCAATCAGCCCCAGCATTTT
TRBJ1-5 | TRBD1 | TRBV10-2 | NA | CASSEGADRAPSNQPQHF | TGCGCCAGCAGTGAAGGTGCGGACAGGGCGCCTAGCAATCAGCCCCAGCATTTT
TRBJ1-1 | NA | TRBV29-1 | NA | CSVELRRDNTEAFF | TGCAGCGTTGAACTTCGTCGGGATAACACTGAAGCTTTCTTT
TRBJ2-2 | TRBD2 | TRBV10-1 | NA | CASSSSGGLAGELFF | TGCGCCAGCAGTTCCAGCGGGGGGTTGGCCGGGGAGCTGTTTTTT
TRBJ2-5 | NA | TRBV29-1 | NA | CSVLRTANVETQYF | TGCAGCGTGTTACGGACAGCGAACGTGGAGACCCAGTACTTC
TRBJ2-1 | TRBD2 | TRBV19 | NA | CASSIGPGGAKKNEQFF | TGTGCCAGTAGTATAGGCCCGGGGGGGGCGAAAAAGAATGAGCAGTTCTTC
TRBJ2-3 | NA | TRBV24-1 | NA | CATSDTRQVRTDTQYF | TGTGCCACCAGTGATACACGACAGGTCCGCACAGATACGCAGTATTTT
TRBJ1-2 | TRBD1 | TRBV20-1 | many | CSASQGASIYGYTF | TGCAGTGCTAGTCAGGGGGCAAGCATCTATGGCTACACCTTC
TRBJ1-2 | NA | TRBV4-2 | once | CASSQDIKSYGYTF | TGTGCCAGCAGCCAAGATATCAAGAGCTATGGCTACACCTTC
TRBJ2-5 | NA | TRBV11-2 | NA | CASSQTGETQYF | TGTGCCAGCAGCCAAACTGGAGAGACCCAGTACTTC
TRBJ2-3 | TRBD1 | TRBV10-2 | NA | CASTTPRDSLTDTQYF | TGCGCCAGTACAACGCCCCGGGACAGCCTCACAGATACGCAGTATTTT
TRBJ1-4 | TRBD1 | TRBV5-4 | NA | CASSHRGQDEKLFF | TGTGCCAGCAGCCACAGGGGGCAGGATGAAAAACTGTTTTTT
TRBJ1-5 | NA | TRBV10-3 | NA | CAISESRPLNQPQHF | TGTGCCATCAGTGAGTCCCGTCCCTTAAATCAGCCCCAGCATTTT
TRBJ1-2 | TRBD1 | TRBV19 | NA | CASTGTGRYGYTF | TGTGCCAGTACCGGGACAGGGCGCTATGGCTACACCTTC
TRBJ2-1 | TRBD1 | TRBV7-3 | NA | CASRSGTGAWNEQFF | TGTGCCAGCAGGTCCGGGACAGGGGCTTGGAATGAGCAGTTCTTC
TRBJ1-6 | NA | TRBV10-3 | NA | CAISESGQSSPLHF | TGTGCCATCAGTGAGTCCGGACAATCTTCACCCCTCCACTTT
TRBJ1-1 | TRBD1 | TRBV15 | NA | CATSRLGQAAEAFF | TGTGCCACCAGCAGACTTGGACAGGCTGCAGAAGCTTTCTTT
TRBJ2-1 | NA | TRBV18 | NA | CASSPRGSPYNEQFF | TGTGCCAGCTCACCACGAGGGTCTCCATACAATGAGCAGTTCTTC
TRBJ1-5 | TRBD1 | TRBV6-6 | once | CASSYSDRSNQPQHF | TGTGCCAGCAGTTACTCGGACAGGAGCAATCAGCCCCAGCATTTT
TRBJ2-1 | TRBD2 | TRBV6-6 | NA | CASRGLAGDSYNEQFF | TGTGCCAGCAGGGGACTAGCGGGGGACTCCTACAATGAGCAGTTCTTC
TRBJ2-3 | TRBD2 | TRBV7-3 | NA | CASSLKGPASGGDTQYF | TGTGCCAGCAGCTTAAAGGGTCCGGCTAGCGGGGGGGATACGCAGTATTTT
TRBJ1-6 | NA | TRBV2 | NA | CASQARSYNSPLHF | TGTGCCAGCCAGGCCCGGTCCTATAATTCACCCCTCCACTTT
TRBJ1-2 | TRBD1 | TRBV27 | NA | CASRPLGDRGRYGYTF | TGTGCCAGCAGGCCCCTGGGGGACAGGGGCCGGTATGGCTACACCTTC
TRBJ1-5 | TRBD1 | TRBV19 | NA | CASTDHSQGIGNQPQHF | TGTGCCAGTACCGACCATTCACAGGGGATAGGTAATCAGCCCCAGCATTTT
TRBJ1-1 | NA | TRBV25-1 | NA | CASSDRGPPEAFF | TGTGCCAGCAGTGACAGGGGTCCCCCTGAAGCTTTCTTT
TRBJ1-2 | NA | TRBV27 | NA | CASSKGVDYGYTF | TGTGCCAGCAGCAAGGGGGTAGACTATGGCTACACCTTC